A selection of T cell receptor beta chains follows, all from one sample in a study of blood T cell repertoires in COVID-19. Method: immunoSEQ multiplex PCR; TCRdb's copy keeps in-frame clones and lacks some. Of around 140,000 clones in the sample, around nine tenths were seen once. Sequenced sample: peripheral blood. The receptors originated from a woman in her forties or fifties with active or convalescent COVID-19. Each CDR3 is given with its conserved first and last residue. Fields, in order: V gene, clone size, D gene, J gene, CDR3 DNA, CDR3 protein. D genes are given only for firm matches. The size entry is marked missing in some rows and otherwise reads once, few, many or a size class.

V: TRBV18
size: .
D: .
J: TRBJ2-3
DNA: TGTGCCAGCTCACCGGCTAGCACAGATACGCAGTATTTT
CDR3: CASSPASTDTQYF

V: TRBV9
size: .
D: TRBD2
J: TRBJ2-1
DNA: TGTGCCAGCAGCGTATCGACTAGCGAGTACAATGAGCAGTTCTTC
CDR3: CASSVSTSEYNEQFF

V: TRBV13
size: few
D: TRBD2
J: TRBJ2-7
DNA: TGTGCCAGCAGCCGACTAGGGACTAACTACGAGCAGTACTTC
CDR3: CASSRLGTNYEQYF

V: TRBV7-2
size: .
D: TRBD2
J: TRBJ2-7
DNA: TGTGCCAGCAGCTACGGACTAGCGGGAGGGCCGGTTGGGGGCGAGCAGTACTTC
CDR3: CASSYGLAGGPVGGEQYF

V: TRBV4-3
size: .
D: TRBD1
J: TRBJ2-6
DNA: TGCGCCAGCAGCCAAGATTTGGCCAGGGGGCTATCTGGGGCCAACGTCCTGACTTTC
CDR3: CASSQDLARGLSGANVLTF

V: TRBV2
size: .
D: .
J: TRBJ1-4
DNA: TGTGCCAGCAGTGAAGTCCTGGACACCACGGGGGGAGAAAAACTGTTTTTT
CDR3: CASSEVLDTTGGEKLFF

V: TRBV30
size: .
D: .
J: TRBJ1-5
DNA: TGTGCCTGGAGTGTAAGGGGCCCTCAGCCCCAGCATTTT
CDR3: CAWSVRGPQPQHF

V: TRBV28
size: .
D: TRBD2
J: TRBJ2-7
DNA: TGTGCCAGCAGTTTATCATGGCGGGAGGGAGGTTCACTGAACTTC
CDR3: CASSLSWREGGSLNF

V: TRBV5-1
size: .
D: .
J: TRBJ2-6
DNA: TGCGCCAGCAGCTATACCGGGACACCTCGATCTGGGGCCAACGTCCTGACTTTC
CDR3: CASSYTGTPRSGANVLTF

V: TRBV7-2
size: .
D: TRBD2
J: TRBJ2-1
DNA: TGTGCCAGCAGCCCGTACGAGCGGGAGCTTTCTCATGAGCAGTTCTTC
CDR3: CASSPYERELSHEQFF

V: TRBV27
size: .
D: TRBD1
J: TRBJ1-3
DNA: TGTGCCAGCAGGTCGGTAGGGACAGCTGGAAACACCATATATTTT
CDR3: CASRSVGTAGNTIYF

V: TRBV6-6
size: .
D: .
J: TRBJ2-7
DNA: TGTGCCAGCAGTTACTCAGGGGGTGCGTCCTACGAGCAGTACTTC
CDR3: CASSYSGGASYEQYF

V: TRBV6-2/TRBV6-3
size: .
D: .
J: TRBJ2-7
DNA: TGTGCCAGCAGTGGAGGGCAGAAAAGCTCCTACGAGCAGTACTTC
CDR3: CASSGGQKSSYEQYF

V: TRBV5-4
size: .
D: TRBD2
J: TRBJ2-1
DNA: TGTGCCAGCAGCTTGGCTAGCGGGAGTTGGTACAATGAGCAGTTCTTC
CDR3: CASSLASGSWYNEQFF

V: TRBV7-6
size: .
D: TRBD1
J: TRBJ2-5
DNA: TGTGCCAGCAGCCGGACAGGGTACGAGACCCAGTACTTC
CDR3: CASSRTGYETQYF

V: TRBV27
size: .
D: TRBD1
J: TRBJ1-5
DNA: TGTGCCAGCAGAGGACAGGGAGGCAATCAGCCCCAGCATTTT
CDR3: CASRGQGGNQPQHF

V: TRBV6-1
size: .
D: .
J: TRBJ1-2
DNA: TGTGCCAGCAGCGAAGGCGGGTCCTATGGCTACACCTTC
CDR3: CASSEGGSYGYTF

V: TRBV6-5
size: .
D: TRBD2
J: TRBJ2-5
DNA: TGTGCCAGCAGAGGGGACTATTTCATTGAGACCCAGTACTTC
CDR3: CASRGDYFIETQYF

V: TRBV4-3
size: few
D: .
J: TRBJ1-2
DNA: TGCGCCAGCAGCCAAGCCGGGGAGGGTAAATACCATGGCTACACCTTC
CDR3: CASSQAGEGKYHGYTF

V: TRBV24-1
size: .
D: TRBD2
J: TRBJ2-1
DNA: TGTGCCACCAGTCCATCGGGGGACTACTACAATGAGCAGTTCTTC
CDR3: CATSPSGDYYNEQFF

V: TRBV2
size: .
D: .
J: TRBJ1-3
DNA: TGTGCCAGCAGTGAGGAGGGGGGGACTGGAAACACCATATATTTT
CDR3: CASSEEGGTGNTIYF

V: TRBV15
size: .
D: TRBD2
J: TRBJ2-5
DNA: TGTGCCACCAGCACTAGCGGGGGGATCCAAGAGACCCAGTACTTC
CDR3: CATSTSGGIQETQYF

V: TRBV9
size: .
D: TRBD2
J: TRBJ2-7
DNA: TGTGCCAGCAGCGCCGGGACTAGCGGCTACGAGCAGTACTTC
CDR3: CASSAGTSGYEQYF

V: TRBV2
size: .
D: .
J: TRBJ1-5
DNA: TGTGCCAGCAGTGAAGCACAGGGATCACAGCCCCAGCATTTT
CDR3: CASSEAQGSQPQHF

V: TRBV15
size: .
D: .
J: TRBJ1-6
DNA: TGTGCCACCAGACAGTCTTATAATTCACCCCTCCACTTT
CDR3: CATRQSYNSPLHF

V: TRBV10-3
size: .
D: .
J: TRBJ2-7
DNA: TGTGCCACCGGGCGGCGGGATTCTTACGAGCAGTACTTC
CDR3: CATGRRDSYEQYF

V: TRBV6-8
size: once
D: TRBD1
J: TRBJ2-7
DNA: TGTGCCAGCAGTCCTCGACAGGGCCTTTCCTACGAGCAGTACTTC
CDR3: CASSPRQGLSYEQYF

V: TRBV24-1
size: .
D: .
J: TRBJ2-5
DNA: TGTGCCACCAGTGACCCAAGCCTCGGTCCGGCGGGACTCCCTCAAGAGACCCAGTACTTC
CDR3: CATSDPSLGPAGLPQETQYF

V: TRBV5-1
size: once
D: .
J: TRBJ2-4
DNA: TGCGCCAGCGGGTTGGGAGGGGGAGCGCTACCCCATCAGTACTTC
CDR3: CASGLGGGALPHQYF